These 5 T cell receptor beta chains came from one sample sequenced in a study of human T cells and chemical hapten exposure. The time point denotes: patch test 3, about 24 weeks after DPC sensitization. Treatment reported: therapeutic diphenylcyclopropenone sensitization with weekly scalp DPC. MiXCR, applied by TCRdb to the RACE reads, yields one record per CDR3 protein. The sample comprises roughly 97,000 distinct CDR3 sequences, about 28% of which are singletons, and about 9.4% rests with the top ten. The sequences come from whole blood, collected in connection with sensitization to the hapten diphenylcyclopropenone (DPC). The receptors shown here come from a man aged 40-50 years with alopecia areata. Some clones in this sample may be carry-over from other donors' samples.

A few counts support this clonotype. The chain has TRBV5-1 and TRBJ1-2; D is uncertain. CDR3 length equals 14 residues. Trimming shortened V by 0 bases and J by 2 bases, and 8 bases separated the two germline ends. Germline CDR1 is SGHRS and CDR2 is YFSETQ. CDR3: CASSLDRRNYGYTF. CDR3 DNA sequence: TGCGCCAGCAGCTTGGACCGAAGAAACTATGGCTACACCTTC.

CDR3 sequence reads: CSARGLGGSRADTQYF. CDR3 bases: TGCAGTGCTAGAGGTCTTGGCGGGAGTCGGGCAGATACGCAGTATTTT. The rearrangement uses TRBV20-1 and TRBJ2-3; TRBD2 agrees at 7 bases. The CDR3 covers 16 residues. After removal of 1 base from V and 4 bases from J, the junction contained 11 bases not matched to a gene. CDR1 and CDR2 from the germline V gene are DFQATT and SNEGSKA (reference sequence).

In this sample, this clonotype turned up a few times. J is TRBJ2-7 and V is TRBV20-1; 7 nucleotides line up with TRBD2. Germline CDR1 DFQATT, CDR2 SNEGSKA (reference sequence). J lost 6 bases, V lost 4 bases, and 6 bases had no gene match. CDR3 length: 12 amino acids. This CDR3 reads CSANRDYAEQYF. CDR3 coding DNA: TGCAGTGCTAACCGGGACTATGCCGAGCAGTACTTC.

This clonotype was picked up a small number of times. This rearrangement joins TRBV29-1 to TRBJ2-3; possible D gene TRBD2, 5 bases. The CDR3 spans 13 residues. Per the germline V gene, CDR1 is SQVTM and CDR2 is ANQGSEA. Deletions cut 4 bases from V and 2 bases from J, with 10 bases between. CDR3 protein: CSVGGVNTDTQYF. The CDR3 DNA reads as TGCAGCGTTGGGGGAGTTAACACAGATACGCAGTATTTT.

This chain connects TRBV6-1 to TRBJ2-4; 7 nucleotides align to TRBD2. Germline CDR1 and CDR2: MNHNS and SASEGT. The J segment lost 6 bases and the V segment lost 0 bases, leaving 5 bases of the junction unmatched. The CDR3 has 15 residues. The CDR3 sequence is CASSEAGGRGNIQYF. CDR3 DNA: TGTGCCAGCAGTGAAGCCGGAGGGAGGGGAAACATTCAGTACTTC.